The 18 T cell receptor beta chains presented below share a single source sample, sequenced in a study of beta chain features in type 1 diabetes. Whole-study results and caveats: Among patients with Type 1 diabetes, TCRB CDR3s were moderately but significantly shorter in every one of the four CD4+ subsets.

Expressed TCRB transcripts got sequenced, as all isolated RNA was reverse transcribed. The data were produced by immunoSEQ multiplex PCR, yet TCRdb's version contains in-frame clones alone and is incomplete. The table has under 300,000 clones, roughly 13% seen once. These receptors' targets are unknown. Sample: naive CD4+ T cells from blood. The source is a man aged 30 to 45 with type 1 diabetes.

In nucleotides, the CDR3 is TGCGCCAGCAGCCCGGAGCCCACAGGCGGGAACACCGGGGAGCTGTTTTTT. Amino acid sequence: CASSPEPTGGNTGELFF. V gene TRBV5-1 combines with J gene TRBJ2-2, with D possibly TRBD1 on 5 matching bases. V gave up 4 bases and J gave up 1 base, with 17 bases separating them. The CDR3 has 17 residues. Per the germline V gene, CDR1 is SGHRS and CDR2 is YFSETQ.

The CDR3 loop is CASSGGAKETQYF. The CDR3 DNA sequence: TGTGCCAGCAGTGGTGGGGCCAAAGAGACCCAGTACTTC. The gene calls are TRBV2 and TRBJ2-5; possible D gene TRBD1, 5 bases. This CDR3 comprises 13 residues. Germline loops: CDR1 SNHLY, CDR2 FYNNEI. The germline V and J ends were trimmed by 4 bases and 3 bases, with 9 bases remaining between them.

The chain carries TRBV30 and TRBJ2-6; D gene ambiguous. Germline loops: CDR1 GTSNPN, CDR2 SVGIG (reference sequence). The CDR3 length is 15 residues. Trimming left V 0 bases short and J 0 bases short, with 6 bases between. The CDR3 sequence is CAWSVRVSGANVLTF. For the CDR3, the DNA is TGTGCCTGGAGTGTACGCGTCTCTGGGGCCAACGTCCTGACTTTC.

The rearrangement joins TRBV7-6 to TRBJ2-7; D is uncertain. Germline loops: CDR1 SGHVS, CDR2 FNYEAQ. The CDR3 has 13 amino acids. The V end lost 4 bases, the J end lost 5 bases, and 12 bases lay between the germline ends. CDR3 bases: TGTGCCAGCAGCTCGCGTCCTGCGGACGAGCAGTACTTC. Its protein is CASSSRPADEQYF.

This clone was counted only a few times. Distinct nucleotide sequences in the sample also encode this CDR3. The J gene is TRBJ1-1, the V gene TRBV30, with TRBD1 matching over 8 bases. The CDR3 is 13 residues long. In germline, CDR1 is GTSNPN, CDR2 SVGIG (reference sequence). The V and J ends lost 3 bases and 4 bases, in that order; junction bases with no gene match: 4. The CDR3, as DNA: TGTGCCTGGAGCACAGGGGGAGGCACTGAAGCTTTCTTT. It specifies CAWSTGGGTEAFF.

In this sample, this clone turned up a few times. The V gene is TRBV7-2, the J gene TRBJ2-3, with TRBD2 matching 9 bases. In germline, CDR1 is SGHTA, CDR2 FQGNSA. V was pared by 1 base and J by 1 base, with 3 bases of the junction left unmatched. The CDR3 covers 16 residues. CDR3 amino acids: CASSLVASGGTDTQYF. CDR3 sequence (DNA): TGTGCCAGCAGCTTAGTTGCTAGCGGGGGCACAGATACGCAGTATTTT.

This clone has just a few counts. V is TRBV5-4 and J is TRBJ2-3, with 7 bases that match TRBD2. Germline V gene data show CDR1 as SGHNT and CDR2 as YYREEE (reference sequence). This CDR3 has 14 amino acids. V was clipped by 3 bases and J by 2 bases; unmatched bases: 3. CDR3 in DNA: TGTGCCAGCAGCTGGACTAGACACACAGATACGCAGTATTTT. This gives the protein CASSWTRHTDTQYF.

V usage is TRBV15 and J usage is TRBJ2-7, with D maybe TRBD2 (5 bases). In germline, CDR1 is LNHNV, CDR2 YYDKDF (reference sequence). The CDR3 consists of 16 residues. Trimming stripped 1 base from V and 5 bases from J, with 18 bases between. The CDR3 sequence is CATSRVVSPRVDEQYF. The DNA for the CDR3 is TGTGCCACCAGCAGAGTAGTATCCCCGAGGGTGGACGAGCAGTACTTC.

This clone was recorded a few times. The rearrangement joins TRBV11-3 to TRBJ2-2, with TRBD1 identical over 12 bases. Trimming cost V 5 bases and J 6 bases; bases outside gene matches: 7. This CDR3 is built from 16 residues. Germline V gene data show CDR1 as SGHNT and CDR2 as YENEEA. The CDR3 coding sequence is TGTGCCAGCAGCCCTGGGACAGGGGGCGCGTCCGGGGAGCTGTTTTTT. Translated, it gives CASSPGTGGASGELFF.

A few counts support this clone. V and J are TRBV30 and TRBJ1-1, with 7 bases fitting TRBD1. The germline gives CDR1 GTSNPN, CDR2 SVGIG (reference sequence). The V segment lost 2 bases and the J segment 6 bases; nucleotides outside the gene matches: 6. This CDR3 spans 13 amino acids. CDR3 loop: CAWSSQGMAEAFF. The CDR3 nucleotides read TGTGCCTGGAGTTCACAGGGGATGGCTGAAGCTTTCTTT.

This clone was observed a few times. The chain employs TRBV30 and TRBJ2-3; D perhaps matches TRBD2 (6 bases). The CDR3 sequence is 12 residues long. Germline assignment: CDR1 GTSNPN and CDR2 SVGIG (reference sequence). Trimming took off 3 bases at V and 4 bases at J, with 8 bases between the two ends. The CDR3 region is CAWSGSSDTQYF. The CDR3 DNA reads TGTGCCTGGAGCGGGAGTTCAGATACGCAGTATTTT.

This clone was seen a few times. The gene calls are TRBV5-6 and TRBJ1-1; no definite D call. The CDR3 has 13 residues. Germline CDR1 is SGHDT and CDR2 is YYEEEE. V was trimmed by 4 bases and J by 4 bases, leaving 11 bases between them. In DNA, the CDR3 is TGTGCCAGCAGCCCCACCGGGAGCACTGAAGCTTTCTTT. Its translation is CASSPTGSTEAFF.

The chain couples TRBV27 to TRBJ1-2, with 11 positions matching TRBD1. Germline loops: CDR1 MNHEY, CDR2 SMNVEV (reference sequence). The CDR3 is made up of 16 amino acids. V lost 5 bases and J lost 4; bases outside the gene matches: 9. The CDR3 sequence: CASSQPGQGEGYGYTF. For the CDR3, the DNA is TGTGCCAGCAGTCAACCGGGACAGGGGGAGGGCTATGGCTACACCTTC.

The chain has TRBV6-5 and TRBJ2-7; D not resolved. The CDR3 runs to 11 residues. Per the germline V gene, CDR1 is MNHEY and CDR2 is SVGAGI. Deletions cut 1 base from V and 11 bases from J, with 9 bases between. The CDR3, as DNA: TGTGCCAGCAGTTACTTGAATCGCGAGTACTTC. This sequence encodes CASSYLNREYF.

This clone has more than one count but fewer than ten. The chain joins TRBV6-1 to TRBJ1-2; D is ambiguous. The V gene lost 1 base and the J gene lost 5 bases, with 11 bases spanning the gap. The CDR3 is made up of 14 amino acids. CDR1 is MNHNS and CDR2 is SASEGT in the germline V gene. The CDR3 DNA sequence: TGTGCCAGCAGTGAAGAGCAAGGCGGGTATGGCTACACCTTC. This sequence encodes CASSEEQGGYGYTF.

This clone was found a few times. V gene TRBV5-6 combines with J gene TRBJ1-6; no firm D call. V was clipped by 0 bases and J by 5 bases, with 9 bases between them. The CDR3 runs 15 residues. Germline V gene lookup returns CDR1 SGHDT and CDR2 YYEEEE. CDR3 region: CASSLEVRDNSPLHF. In DNA form, the CDR3 reads TGTGCCAGCAGCTTGGAAGTTCGGGATAATTCACCCCTCCACTTT.

The rearrangement joins TRBV6-5 to TRBJ2-5, with 10 positions matching TRBD1. V shed 4 bases and J 4 bases; nucleotides not matched to a gene: 6. The CDR3 loop spans 15 amino acids. Germline-derived CDR1 and CDR2 are MNHEY and SVGAGI. The CDR3 DNA reads TGTGCCAGCAGTTTCGGGACAGGGGAGAGAGAGACCCAGTACTTC. Its protein product is CASSFGTGERETQYF.

V is TRBV30 and J is TRBJ1-1, with 7 bases lining up with TRBD1. CDR3 length: 17 residues. V trimming: 0 bases; J trimming: 8 bases; junction bases outside the gene matches: 18. Germline CDR1 and CDR2: GTSNPN and SVGIG (reference sequence). The CDR3 DNA follows: TGTGCCTGGAGTGTCGTGCGGGACAGCTCCTCAGGACGGGAAGCTTTCTTT. It yields the protein CAWSVVRDSSSGREAFF.